One and the same sample provided the 14 T cell receptor beta chains below, sequenced in a study of T cell changes during pregnancy in multiple sclerosis. This table comes from immunoSEQ multiplex PCR, and its TCRdb copy is limited to in-frame clones, with some not included. The sample shows about 58,000 clones, more than 80% of them seen only once. Sequences were derived from CD4+ T cells from peripheral blood mononuclear cells, sampled after pregnancy. These TCRs come from a female donor in good health, enrolled as a control in a pregnancy study.

The chain couples TRBV5-1 to TRBJ1-2, with TRBD1 identical over 7 bases. Germline assignment: CDR1 SGHRS and CDR2 YFSETQ. Unmatched junction bases numbered 5, after V lost 0 bases and J lost 6 bases. The CDR3 totals 14 residues. The CDR3 nucleotides read TGCGCCAGCAGCTTGGTCACAGGGGAAGATGGCTACACCTTC. Translation: CASSLVTGEDGYTF.

V is TRBV9 and J is TRBJ1-4, with 7 bases matching TRBD1. This CDR3 contains 15 residues. With 6 bases clipped from V and 7 bases from J, the junction kept 12 bases outside the gene matches. Germline V gene lookup returns CDR1 SGDLS and CDR2 YYNGEE. The CDR3 loop is CASNAQGGDGEKLFF. CDR3 coding DNA: TGTGCCAGCAACGCTCAGGGGGGCGATGGTGAAAAACTGTTTTTT.

V is TRBV5-1 and J is TRBJ2-2, with 10 bases fitting TRBD1. The trim removed 3 bases at V and 2 bases at J, leaving 4 bases unmatched. The germline gives CDR1 SGHRS, CDR2 YFSETQ. This CDR3 contains 16 residues. The CDR3 is CASSSMTGGNTGELFF. CDR3 DNA: TGCGCCAGCAGCTCTATGACAGGGGGCAACACCGGGGAGCTGTTTTTT.

The chain has TRBV11-2 and TRBJ2-2, with TRBD1 identical over 7 bases. CDR3 size: 15 residues. V dropped 5 bases and J dropped 5; count of bases not matched to a gene: 8. Germline assignment: CDR1 SGHAT and CDR2 FQNNGV. DNA for the CDR3: TGTGCCAGCAGCCCCATCACAGGGGCAACCGGGGAGCTGTTTTTT. Amino acid sequence: CASSPITGATGELFF.

The chain employs TRBV29-1 and TRBJ2-7; D not resolved. This CDR3 is built from 11 residues. V was shortened by 1 base and J by 4 bases, with 5 bases between the two germline ends. Germline V gene sequence: CDR1 SQVTM, CDR2 ANQGSEA. The CDR3 region has the DNA TGCAGCGTTGAAGCTTCTTACGAGCAGTACTTC. Residues: CSVEASYEQYF.

The chain carries TRBV7-9 and TRBJ2-3; D remains ambiguous. Germline-derived CDR1 and CDR2 are SEHNR and FQNEAQ (reference sequence). The CDR3 is 15 residues long. Trimming shortened V by 1 base and J by 0 bases, and 8 bases separated the two germline ends. As DNA, the CDR3 is TGTGCCAGCAGCTTAGACAGCCCTAGCACAGATACGCAGTATTTT. Amino acid sequence: CASSLDSPSTDTQYF.

V usage is TRBV19 and J usage is TRBJ1-2, with D possibly TRBD1 on 5 matching bases. This CDR3 has 16 amino acids. Germline CDR1 reads LNHDA; CDR2 reads SQIVND (reference sequence). Trimming removed 6 bases from V and 3 bases from J, with 20 bases in between. The CDR3 here is CASSPTTAGKHYGYTF. The CDR3 nucleotides read TGTGCCAGTAGCCCAACCACGGCAGGGAAACACTATGGCTACACCTTC.

This chain links TRBV11-3 with TRBJ1-2, with 10 bases matching TRBD1. Unmatched junction bases numbered 4, after V lost 5 bases and J lost 4 bases. CDR3 length equals 14 residues. Germline lookup yields CDR1 SGHNT and CDR2 YENEEA. In nucleotides, the CDR3 is TGTGCCAGCAGCCTGGGACAGGGGAGCTATGGCTACACCTTC. The encoded protein is CASSLGQGSYGYTF.

The rearrangement links TRBV10-3 to TRBJ1-3, with 9 bases aligning to TRBD1. The ends lost 2 bases at V and 2 bases at J; junction bases unmatched: 4. The CDR3 is 16 amino acids. Germline CDR1 is ENHRY and CDR2 is SYGVKD. The DNA for the CDR3 is TGTGCCATCAGTGAGCAGACAGGGGGTCCTGGAAACACCATATATTTT. This encodes CAISEQTGGPGNTIYF.

The CDR3 protein is CASSDDRRMNTEAFF. CDR3 bases: TGTGCCAGCAGTGACGATAGGCGGATGAACACTGAAGCTTTCTTT. V and J are TRBV25-1 and TRBJ1-1; no firm D call. CDR1 is MGHDK, CDR2 SYGVNS, per germline. The CDR3 totals 15 residues. V lost 3 bases to trimming and J lost 0 bases, with 11 bases between them.

DNA of the CDR3: TGCGCCAGCAGCCCCGGACAGGGTCGACACAATGAGCAGTTCTTC. Protein: CASSPGQGRHNEQFF. V usage is TRBV5-1 and J usage is TRBJ2-1; 8 positions match TRBD1. Germline V CDR1 and CDR2: SGHRS, YFSETQ. The CDR3 consists of 15 residues. The ends lost 4 bases at V and 5 bases at J; junction bases unmatched: 8.

V is TRBV6-5 and J is TRBJ1-4, with D perhaps TRBD1 (6 bases). CDR3 size: 15 residues. Germline V CDR1 and CDR2: MNHEY, SVGAGI. V lost 0 bases and J lost 8, with 13 bases in between. In nucleotides, the CDR3 is TGTGCCAGCAGTTACTCGTTACAGGGTTCGGAAAAACTGTTTTTT. It translates to CASSYSLQGSEKLFF.

CDR3 region: CASSLGGAGETQYF. CDR3 nucleotide sequence: TGTGCCAGCAGCTTGGGGGGGGCGGGAGAGACCCAGTACTTC. The chain joins TRBV7-2 to TRBJ2-5; possibly TRBD2 for D (7 bases). CDR1 SGHTA and CDR2 FQGNSA come from the germline V gene. Trimming left V 3 bases short and J 4 bases short, with 12 bases between. The CDR3 length is 14 residues.

The chain is built from TRBV5-1 and TRBJ2-7; D is possibly TRBD1 (6 bases). Trimming stripped 7 bases from V and 2 bases from J, with 16 bases between. Germline V gene lookup returns CDR1 SGHRS and CDR2 YFSETQ. This CDR3 has 14 residues. The CDR3 region is CASHETGTTYEQYF. CDR3 bases: TGCGCCAGCCACGAGACAGGAACTACCTACGAGCAGTACTTC.